The 17 T cell receptor beta chains below all came from one sample that was sequenced in a study of radiation and T cells in renal cell carcinoma. Time point here: blood 2 weeks post-SBRT. The sample's treatment: 15 Gy SBRT to primary tumor, nephrectomy 4 weeks later. The repertoire was sequenced with immunoSEQ multiplex PCR; TCRdb's copy has only in-frame clones and lacks some. There are 120,000 or so clones in the sample; about 81% occur only once, and 1.5% to 2% lies in the top ten. Sequences were derived from blood, sampled from a patient whose treatment included radiotherapy and nephrectomy. The origin of the receptors is a woman aged 55-70 years with renal cell carcinoma.

The genes are TRBV6-5 and TRBJ2-7; 12 bases fit TRBD2. This CDR3 contains 15 residues. CDR1 is MNHEY and CDR2 is SVGAGI in the germline V gene. Trimming at V came to 6 bases and at J to 3 bases, leaving 6 bases not matched to a gene. The CDR3 region is CASSSTSGSFYEQYF. The CDR3 DNA is TGTGCCAGCAGCTCGACTAGCGGGAGTTTCTACGAGCAGTACTTC.

The chain joins TRBV5-1 to TRBJ2-5; D is unclear. V was shortened by 3 bases and J by 9 bases, with 12 bases between the two germline ends. Germline V gene sequence: CDR1 SGHRS, CDR2 YFSETQ. The CDR3 has 12 amino acids. The CDR3 protein is CASSSGPSAQYF. The CDR3 DNA reads as TGCGCCAGCAGCTCAGGACCCTCGGCCCAGTACTTC.

The chain links TRBV14 to TRBJ2-1, with TRBD1 identical over 10 bases. Germline V gene data show CDR1 as SGHDN and CDR2 as FVKESK. J lost 15 bases, V lost 0 bases, and 5 bases had no gene match. The CDR3 length is 13 residues. The CDR3 DNA follows: TGTGCCAGCAGCCAAGACCCGACAGGGGGCTGGTTCTTC. Amino acid sequence: CASSQDPTGGWFF.

V gene TRBV5-6 combines with J gene TRBJ2-4, with D uncertain. V was clipped by 0 bases and J by 12 bases, with 13 bases between them. CDR1 and CDR2 (germline): SGHDT, YYEEEE. CDR3 size: 13 residues. The DNA for the CDR3 is TGTGCCAGCAGCTTGGTGGCGGTGGAAAGTCAGTACTTC. It yields the protein CASSLVAVESQYF.

This sequence joins TRBV7-2 and TRBJ2-1, with D possibly being TRBD1 (8 bases). The V end lost 1 base, the J end lost 4 bases, and 11 bases lay between the germline ends. CDR1 and CDR2 from the germline V gene are SGHTA and FQGNSA. This CDR3 has 15 amino acids. The CDR3 reads CASSLDRGGYNEQFF. DNA of the CDR3: TGTGCCAGCAGCTTAGACAGGGGGGGGTACAATGAGCAGTTCTTC.

The chain is built from TRBV28 and TRBJ2-7; TRBD1 might be the D (5 bases). From germline, CDR1 is MDHEN and CDR2 SYDVKM. The CDR3 consists of 14 residues. With 6 bases removed from V and 7 bases from J, the gap between germline ends came to 19 bases. CDR3 in amino acids: CASRAGRRVGEQYF. In DNA, the CDR3 is TGTGCCAGCAGGGCAGGGCGTCGGGTGGGAGAGCAGTACTTC.

V gene TRBV5-6 combines with J gene TRBJ1-1; 8 bases map to TRBD1. Per germline, CDR1 SGHDT and CDR2 YYEEEE. The J segment lost 4 bases and the V segment lost 5 bases, leaving 7 bases of the junction unmatched. The CDR3 extends over 14 amino acids. The CDR3 is CASRGTGLTTEAFF. The CDR3 nucleotides are TGTGCCAGCAGGGGGACAGGCCTGACCACTGAAGCTTTCTTT.

This rearrangement joins TRBV2 to TRBJ2-1; D is unresolved. The CDR3 sequence is 14 residues long. The germline V gene has CDR1 SNHLY and CDR2 FYNNEI. The V gene lost 4 bases and the J gene lost 3 bases, with 10 bases spanning the gap. As DNA, the CDR3 is TGTGCCAGCAGTGTAACGGTAGACTACAATGAGCAGTTCTTC. This sequence encodes CASSVTVDYNEQFF.

The chain joins TRBV19 to TRBJ2-3, with TRBD2 matching 10 bases. Germline lookup yields CDR1 LNHDA and CDR2 SQIVND (reference sequence). V trimming: 3 bases; J trimming: 0 bases; junction bases outside the gene matches: 9. This CDR3 has 18 residues. The CDR3 loop reads CASSMRPLLAGSTDTQYF. CDR3 DNA: TGTGCCAGTAGTATGAGGCCCCTACTAGCGGGGAGCACAGATACGCAGTATTTT.

J is TRBJ2-3 and V is TRBV10-3; D possibly corresponds to TRBD2 (5 bases). V was trimmed by 3 bases and J by 3 bases, leaving 10 bases between them. This CDR3 is 14 amino acids long. Germline loops: CDR1 ENHRY, CDR2 SYGVKD. The DNA for the CDR3 is TGTGCCATCAGTGACGAGGGAAAGACAGATACGCAGTATTTT. Residues: CAISDEGKTDTQYF.

The rearrangement joins TRBV13 to TRBJ2-7; 8 bases map to TRBD1. CDR3 length: 15 residues. After removal of 0 bases from V and 1 base from J, the junction contained 2 bases not matched to a gene. The germline CDR1 and CDR2 sequences are PRHDT and FYEKMQ (reference sequence). CDR3 DNA sequence: TGTGCCAGCAGCTTAGGGGGACAGGTATCCTACGAGCAGTACTTC. It specifies CASSLGGQVSYEQYF.

The chain is built from TRBV4-1 and TRBJ2-2; TRBD1 matches 10 bases. V shed 4 bases, J shed 3 bases, and the junction held 2 bases outside the gene matches. The CDR3 has 15 amino acids. Germline V gene sequence: CDR1 MGHRA, CDR2 YSYEKL. The DNA for the CDR3 is TGCGCCAGCAGCCCCGGGACAGGGGACACCGGGGAGCTGTTTTTT. This gives the protein CASSPGTGDTGELFF.

CDR3 DNA sequence: TGTGCCAGTAATCCAGGGACTAGCGGCTACAATGAGCAGTTCTTC. It translates to CASNPGTSGYNEQFF. This sequence joins TRBV19 and TRBJ2-1, with 11 bases identical to TRBD2. The V segment lost 7 bases and the J segment 3 bases; nucleotides outside the gene matches: 5. This CDR3 has 15 amino acids. Looked up from germline, CDR1 is LNHDA and CDR2 is SQIVND (reference sequence).

This chain connects TRBV4-2 to TRBJ2-2; TRBD1 matches at 7 bases. Trimming removed 1 base from V and 6 bases from J; junction bases left unmatched: 2. Germline V gene lookup returns CDR1 LGHNA and CDR2 YNFKEQ. The length of the CDR3 is 14 residues. The DNA for the CDR3 is TGTGCCAGCAGCCAAGGACAGGGCCCCGGGGAGCTGTTTTTT. Amino acids: CASSQGQGPGELFF.

This clone has a handful of counts. The chain uses TRBV25-1 and TRBJ1-3; D call uncertain. The CDR3 is 13 amino acids. Germline V gene sequence: CDR1 MGHDK, CDR2 SYGVNS. V shed 5 bases and J shed 0 bases, with 5 bases lying between them. The CDR3 is CASSIHSGNTIYF. The CDR3 nucleotides read TGTGCCAGCAGTATCCACTCTGGAAACACCATATATTTT.

The chain has TRBV9 and TRBJ2-5; TRBD1 might be the D (6 bases). V was pared by 1 base and J by 5 bases, with 18 bases between. The CDR3 is 16 residues long. Germline-derived CDR1 and CDR2 are SGDLS and YYNGEE. The chain's CDR3 is CASSVSRDTSQETQYF. CDR3 DNA: TGTGCCAGCAGCGTATCCCGGGACACCAGTCAGGAGACCCAGTACTTC.

The J gene is TRBJ2-5, the V gene TRBV28; weak D call: TRBD1 (5 bases). The CDR3 covers 15 residues. The ends were cut back, 1 base at V and 5 bases at J, with 14 bases in the middle. CDR1 is MDHEN and CDR2 is SYDVKM in the germline V gene. Written as DNA, the CDR3 is TGTGCCAGCAGTTTATCGGCAAAAGCAGGGGAGACCCAGTACTTC. Translating gives CASSLSAKAGETQYF. Full variable domain (missing parts from reference TRBV28 and TRBJ2-5): DVKVTQSSRYLVKRTGEKVFLECVQDMDHENMFWYRQDPGLGLRLIYFSYDVKMKEKGDIPEGYSVSREKKERFSLILESASTNQTSMYLCASSLSAKAGETQYFGPGTRLLVL.